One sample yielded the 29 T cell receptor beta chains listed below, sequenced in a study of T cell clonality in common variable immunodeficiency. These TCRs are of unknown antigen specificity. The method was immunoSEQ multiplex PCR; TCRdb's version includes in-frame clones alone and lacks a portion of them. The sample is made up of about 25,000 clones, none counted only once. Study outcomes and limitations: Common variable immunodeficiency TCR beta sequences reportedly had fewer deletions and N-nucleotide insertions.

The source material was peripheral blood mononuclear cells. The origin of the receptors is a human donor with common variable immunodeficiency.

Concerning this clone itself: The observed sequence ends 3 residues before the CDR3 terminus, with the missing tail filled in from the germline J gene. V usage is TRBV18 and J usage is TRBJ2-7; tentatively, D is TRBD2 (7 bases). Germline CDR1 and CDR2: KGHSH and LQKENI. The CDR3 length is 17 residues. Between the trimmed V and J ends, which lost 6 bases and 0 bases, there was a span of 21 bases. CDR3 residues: CASSRLAEGGSSYEQYF. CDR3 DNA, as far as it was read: TGTGCCAGCTCGAGGCTAGCGGAGGGGGGGAGCTCCTACGAG.

CDR3 loop: CASRRTTEETQYF. The part of the CDR3 DNA that was read is TGCGCCAGCAGACGGACTACCGAAGAGACC. The V and J genes are TRBV5-1 and TRBJ2-5; tentative D call: TRBD2 (6 bases). The observed sequence ends 3 residues before the CDR3 terminus, with the missing tail filled in from the germline J gene. Germline V gives CDR1 SGHRS, CDR2 YFSETQ. V dropped 5 bases and J dropped 3 bases, with 11 bases sitting between them. The length of the CDR3 is 13 residues.

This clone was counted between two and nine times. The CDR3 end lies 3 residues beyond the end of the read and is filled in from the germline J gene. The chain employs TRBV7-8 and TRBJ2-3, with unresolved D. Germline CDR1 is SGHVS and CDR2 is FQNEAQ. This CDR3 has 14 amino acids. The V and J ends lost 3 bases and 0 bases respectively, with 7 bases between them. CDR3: CASSLIQSTDTQYF. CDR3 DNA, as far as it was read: TGTGCCAGCAGCTTGATTCAGAGCACAGATACG.

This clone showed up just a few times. Incomplete CDR3 DNA: TGTGCCAGCAGTGTTACTACAGGGTCCGAG. The encoded protein is CASSVTTGSE. Given in full, the CDR3 is CASSVTTGSEQYF. This chain connects TRBV2 to TRBJ2-7; tentatively, D is TRBD1 (6 bases). The sequenced fragment ends 3 residues before the CDR3 boundary, so the rest is inferred from the germline J gene. Germline CDR1 is SNHLY and CDR2 is FYNNEI. CDR3 length equals 13 residues. V was trimmed by 4 bases and J by 6 bases, leaving 13 bases between them.

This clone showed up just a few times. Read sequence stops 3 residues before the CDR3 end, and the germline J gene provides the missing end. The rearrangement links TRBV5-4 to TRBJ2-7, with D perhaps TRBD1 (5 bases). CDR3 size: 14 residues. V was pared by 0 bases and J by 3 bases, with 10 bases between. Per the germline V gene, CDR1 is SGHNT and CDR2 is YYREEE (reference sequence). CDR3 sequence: CASSLDRTFYEQYF. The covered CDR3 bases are TGTGCCAGCAGCTTGGACAGGACCTTCTACGAG.

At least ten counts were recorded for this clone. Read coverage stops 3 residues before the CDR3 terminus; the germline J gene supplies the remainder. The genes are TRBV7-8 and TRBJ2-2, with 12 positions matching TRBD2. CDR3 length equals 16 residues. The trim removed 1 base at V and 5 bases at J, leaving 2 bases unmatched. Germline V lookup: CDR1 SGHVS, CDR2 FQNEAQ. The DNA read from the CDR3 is TGTGCCAGCAGCTTAGAACTAGCGGGAGGTACCGGGGAG. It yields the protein CASSLELAGGTGE. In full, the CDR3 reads CASSLELAGGTGELFF.

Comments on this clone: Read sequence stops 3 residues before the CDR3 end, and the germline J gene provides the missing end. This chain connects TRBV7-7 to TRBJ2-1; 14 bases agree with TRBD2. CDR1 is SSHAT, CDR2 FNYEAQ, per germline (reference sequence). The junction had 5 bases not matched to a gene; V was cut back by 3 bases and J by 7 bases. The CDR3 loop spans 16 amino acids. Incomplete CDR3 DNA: TGTGCCAGCAGCTTCTCGACTAGCGGGAGGGGGAATGAG. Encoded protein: CASSFSTSGRGNE. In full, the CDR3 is CASSFSTSGRGNEQFF.

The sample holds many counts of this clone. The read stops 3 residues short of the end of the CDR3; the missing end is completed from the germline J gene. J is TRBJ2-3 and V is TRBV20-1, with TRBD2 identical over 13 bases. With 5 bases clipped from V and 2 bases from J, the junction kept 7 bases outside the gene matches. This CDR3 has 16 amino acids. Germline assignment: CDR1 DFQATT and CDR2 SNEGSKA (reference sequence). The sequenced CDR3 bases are TGCAGTGCTCAACTTGGGACTAGCGGGACCACAGATACG. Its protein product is CSAQLGTSGTTDT. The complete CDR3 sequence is CSAQLGTSGTTDTQYF.

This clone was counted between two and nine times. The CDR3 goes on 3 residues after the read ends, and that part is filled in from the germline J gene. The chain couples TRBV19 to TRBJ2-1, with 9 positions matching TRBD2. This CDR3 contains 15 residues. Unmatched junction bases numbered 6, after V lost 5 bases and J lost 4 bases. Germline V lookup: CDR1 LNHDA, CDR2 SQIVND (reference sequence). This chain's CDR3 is CASSRRLAGYNEQFF. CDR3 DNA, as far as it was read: TGTGCCAGTAGTCGACGGCTAGCGGGATACAATGAG.

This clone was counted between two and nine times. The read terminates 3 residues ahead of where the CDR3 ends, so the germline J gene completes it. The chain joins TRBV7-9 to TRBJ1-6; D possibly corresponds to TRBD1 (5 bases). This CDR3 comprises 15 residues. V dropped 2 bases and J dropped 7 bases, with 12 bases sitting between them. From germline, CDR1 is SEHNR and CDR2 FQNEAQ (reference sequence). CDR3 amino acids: CASSLSGGVNSPLHF. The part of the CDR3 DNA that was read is TGTGCCAGCAGCTTATCCGGGGGGGTCAATTCACCC.

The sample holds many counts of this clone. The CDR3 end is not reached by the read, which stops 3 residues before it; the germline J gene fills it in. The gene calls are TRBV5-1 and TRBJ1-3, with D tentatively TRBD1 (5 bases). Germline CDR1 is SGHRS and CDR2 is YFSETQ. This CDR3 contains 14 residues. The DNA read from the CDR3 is TGCGCCAGCAGCCTAAGCGGGACGTCAGATACC. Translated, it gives CASSLSGTSDT. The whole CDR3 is CASSLSGTSDTIYF.

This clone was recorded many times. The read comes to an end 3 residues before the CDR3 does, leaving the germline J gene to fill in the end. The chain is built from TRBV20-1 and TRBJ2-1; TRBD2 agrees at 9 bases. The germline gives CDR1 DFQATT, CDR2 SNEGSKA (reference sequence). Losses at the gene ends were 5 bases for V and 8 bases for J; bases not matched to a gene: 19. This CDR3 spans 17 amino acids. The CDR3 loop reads CSAPPGWAGGKVDEQFF. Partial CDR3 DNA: TGCAGTGCTCCCCCCGGGTGGGCGGGAGGGAAGGTGGATGAG.

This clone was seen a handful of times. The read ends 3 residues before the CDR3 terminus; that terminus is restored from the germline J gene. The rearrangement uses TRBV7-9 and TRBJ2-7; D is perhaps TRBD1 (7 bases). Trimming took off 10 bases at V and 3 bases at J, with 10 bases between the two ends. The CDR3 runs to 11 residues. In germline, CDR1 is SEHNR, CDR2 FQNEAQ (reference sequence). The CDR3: CATQGGYEQYF. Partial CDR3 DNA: TGTGCCACCCAGGGGGGCTACGAG. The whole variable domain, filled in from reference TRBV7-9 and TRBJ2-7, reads DTGVSQNPRHKITKRGQNVTFRCDPISEHNRLYWYRQTLGQGPEFLTYFQNEAQLEKSRLLSDRFSAERPKGSFSTLEIQRTEQGDSAMYLCATQGGYEQYFGPGTRLTVT.

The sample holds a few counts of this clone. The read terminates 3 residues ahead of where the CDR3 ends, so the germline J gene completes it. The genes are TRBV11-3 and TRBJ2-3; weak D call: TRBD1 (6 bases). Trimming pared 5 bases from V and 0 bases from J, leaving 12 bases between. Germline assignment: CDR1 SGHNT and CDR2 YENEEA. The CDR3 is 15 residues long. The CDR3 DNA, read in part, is TGTGCCAGCAGCCCTTGGCAGGGGAGCACAGATACG. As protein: CASSPWQGSTDT. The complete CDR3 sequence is CASSPWQGSTDTQYF.

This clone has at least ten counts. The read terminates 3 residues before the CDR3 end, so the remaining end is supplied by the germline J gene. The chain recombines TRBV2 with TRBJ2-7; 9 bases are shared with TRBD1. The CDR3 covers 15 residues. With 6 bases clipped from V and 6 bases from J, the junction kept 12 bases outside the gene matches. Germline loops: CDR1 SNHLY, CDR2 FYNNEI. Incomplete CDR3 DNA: TGTGCCAGCAGCACCGACAGGGGGAAGGAAGCCGAG. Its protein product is CASSTDRGKEAE. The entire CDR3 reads CASSTDRGKEAEQYF.

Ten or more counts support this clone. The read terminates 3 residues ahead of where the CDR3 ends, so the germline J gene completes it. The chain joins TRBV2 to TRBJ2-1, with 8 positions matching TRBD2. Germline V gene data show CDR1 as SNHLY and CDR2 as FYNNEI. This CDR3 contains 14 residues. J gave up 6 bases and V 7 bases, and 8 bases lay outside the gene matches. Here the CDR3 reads CASKIAGKPNEQFF. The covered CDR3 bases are TGTGCCAGCAAAATAGCGGGAAAACCCAATGAG.

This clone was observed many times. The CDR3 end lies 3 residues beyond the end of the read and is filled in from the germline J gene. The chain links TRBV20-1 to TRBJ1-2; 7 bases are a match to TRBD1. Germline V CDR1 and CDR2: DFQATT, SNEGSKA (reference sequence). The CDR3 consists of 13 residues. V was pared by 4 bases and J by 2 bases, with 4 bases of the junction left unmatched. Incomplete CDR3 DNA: TGCAGTGCTACGCAGACAGGGAACTATGGC. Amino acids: CSATQTGNYG. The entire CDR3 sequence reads CSATQTGNYGYTF.

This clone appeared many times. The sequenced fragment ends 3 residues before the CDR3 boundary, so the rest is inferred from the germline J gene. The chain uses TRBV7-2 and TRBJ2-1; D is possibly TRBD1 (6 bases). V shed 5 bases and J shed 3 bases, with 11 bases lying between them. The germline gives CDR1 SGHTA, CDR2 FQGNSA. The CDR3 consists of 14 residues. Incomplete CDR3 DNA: TGTGCCAGCAGCGCCCGGACAGACTACAATGAG. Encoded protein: CASSARTDYNE. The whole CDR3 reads CASSARTDYNEQFF.

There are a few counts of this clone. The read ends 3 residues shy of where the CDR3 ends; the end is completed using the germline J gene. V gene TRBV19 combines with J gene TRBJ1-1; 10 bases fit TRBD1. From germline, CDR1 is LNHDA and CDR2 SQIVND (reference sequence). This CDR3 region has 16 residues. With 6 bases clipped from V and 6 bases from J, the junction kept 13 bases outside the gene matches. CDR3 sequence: CASRPTPGQGGPEAFF. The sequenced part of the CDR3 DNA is TGTGCCAGTAGACCAACCCCCGGACAGGGGGGGCCTGAA.

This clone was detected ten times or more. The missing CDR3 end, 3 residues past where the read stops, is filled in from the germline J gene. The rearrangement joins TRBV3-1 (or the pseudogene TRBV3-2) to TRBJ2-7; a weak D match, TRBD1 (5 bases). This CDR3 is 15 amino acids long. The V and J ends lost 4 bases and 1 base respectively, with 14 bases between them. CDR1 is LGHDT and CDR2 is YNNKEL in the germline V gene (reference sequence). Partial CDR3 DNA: TGTGCCAGCAGCCCCAGAGGCAGGGATTCCTACGAG. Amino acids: CASSPRGRDSYE. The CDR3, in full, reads CASSPRGRDSYEQYF.

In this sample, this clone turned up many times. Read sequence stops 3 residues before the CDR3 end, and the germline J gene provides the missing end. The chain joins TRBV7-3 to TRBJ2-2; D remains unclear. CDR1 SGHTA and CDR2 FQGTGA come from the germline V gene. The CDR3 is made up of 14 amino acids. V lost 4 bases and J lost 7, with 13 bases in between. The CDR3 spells CASSSQGPDGELFF. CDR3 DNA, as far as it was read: TGTGCCAGCAGCTCGCAAGGGCCCGACGGGGAG.

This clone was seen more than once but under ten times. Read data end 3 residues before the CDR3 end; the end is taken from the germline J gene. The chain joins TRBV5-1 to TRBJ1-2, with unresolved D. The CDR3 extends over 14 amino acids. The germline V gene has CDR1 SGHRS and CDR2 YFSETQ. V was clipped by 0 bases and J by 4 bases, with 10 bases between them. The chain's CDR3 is CASSLADGLYGYTF. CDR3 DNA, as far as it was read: TGCGCCAGCAGCTTGGCGGACGGACTCTATGGC.

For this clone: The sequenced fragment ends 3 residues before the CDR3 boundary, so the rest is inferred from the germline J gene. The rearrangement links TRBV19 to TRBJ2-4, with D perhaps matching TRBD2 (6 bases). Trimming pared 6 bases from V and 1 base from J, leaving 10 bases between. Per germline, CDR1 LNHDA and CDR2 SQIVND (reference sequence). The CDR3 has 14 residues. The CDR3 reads CASSPAGAKNIQYF. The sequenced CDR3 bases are TGTGCCAGTAGCCCCGCGGGGGCCAAAAACATT. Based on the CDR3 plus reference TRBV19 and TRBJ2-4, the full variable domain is DGGITQSPKYLFRKEGQNVTLSCEQNLNHDAMYWYRQDPGQGLRLIYYSQIVNDFQKGDIAEGYSVSREKKESFPLTVTSAQKNPTAFYLCASSPAGAKNIQYFGAGTRLSVL.

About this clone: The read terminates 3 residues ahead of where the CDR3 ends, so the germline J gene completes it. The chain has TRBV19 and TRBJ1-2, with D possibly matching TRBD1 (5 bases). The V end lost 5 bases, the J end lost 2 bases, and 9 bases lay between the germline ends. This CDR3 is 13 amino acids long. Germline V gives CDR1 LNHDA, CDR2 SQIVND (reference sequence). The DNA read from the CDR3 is TGTGCCAGTAGTCTTGCAGGGAACTATGGC. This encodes CASSLAGNYG. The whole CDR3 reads CASSLAGNYGYTF.

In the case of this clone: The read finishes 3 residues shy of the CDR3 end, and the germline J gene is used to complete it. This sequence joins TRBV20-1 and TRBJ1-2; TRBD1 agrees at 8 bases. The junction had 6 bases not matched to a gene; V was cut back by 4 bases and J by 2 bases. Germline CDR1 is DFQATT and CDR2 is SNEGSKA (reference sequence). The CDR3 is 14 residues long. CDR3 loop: CSAKPRTGNYGYTF. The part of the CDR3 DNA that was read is TGCAGTGCTAAGCCCCGGACAGGGAACTATGGC.

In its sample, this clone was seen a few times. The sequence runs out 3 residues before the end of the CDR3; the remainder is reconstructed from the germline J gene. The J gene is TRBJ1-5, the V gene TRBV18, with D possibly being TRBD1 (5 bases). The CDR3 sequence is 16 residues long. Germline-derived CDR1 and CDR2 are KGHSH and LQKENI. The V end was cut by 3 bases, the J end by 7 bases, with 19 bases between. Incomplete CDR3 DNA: TGTGCCAGCTCACCCCGTATCCGGGGGGTTGACCAGCCC. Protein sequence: CASSPRIRGVDQP. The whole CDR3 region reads CASSPRIRGVDQPQHF.

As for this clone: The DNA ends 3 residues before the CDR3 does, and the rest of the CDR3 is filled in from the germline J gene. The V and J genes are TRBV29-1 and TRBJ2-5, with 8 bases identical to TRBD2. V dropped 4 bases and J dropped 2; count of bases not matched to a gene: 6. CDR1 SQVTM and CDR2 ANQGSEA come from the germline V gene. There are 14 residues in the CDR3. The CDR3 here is CSVVAGGLQETQYF. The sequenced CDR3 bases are TGCAGCGTTGTGGCGGGAGGACTACAAGAGACC.

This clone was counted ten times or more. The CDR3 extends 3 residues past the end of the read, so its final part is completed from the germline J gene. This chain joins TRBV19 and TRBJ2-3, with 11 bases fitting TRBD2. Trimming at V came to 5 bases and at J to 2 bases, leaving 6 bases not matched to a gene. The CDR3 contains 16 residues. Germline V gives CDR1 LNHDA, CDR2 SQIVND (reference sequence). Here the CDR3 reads CASSETSGTYTDTQYF. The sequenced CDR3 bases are TGTGCCAGTAGTGAGACTAGCGGGACCTACACAGATACG.

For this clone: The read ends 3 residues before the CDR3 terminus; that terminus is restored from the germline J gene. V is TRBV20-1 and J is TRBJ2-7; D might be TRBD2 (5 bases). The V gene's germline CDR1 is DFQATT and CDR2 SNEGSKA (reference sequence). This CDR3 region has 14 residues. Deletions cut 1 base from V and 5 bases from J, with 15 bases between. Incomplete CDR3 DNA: TGCAGTGCTAGAGGGAAAGCGGCTTACCACGAG. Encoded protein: CSARGKAAYHE. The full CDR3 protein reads CSARGKAAYHEQYF.